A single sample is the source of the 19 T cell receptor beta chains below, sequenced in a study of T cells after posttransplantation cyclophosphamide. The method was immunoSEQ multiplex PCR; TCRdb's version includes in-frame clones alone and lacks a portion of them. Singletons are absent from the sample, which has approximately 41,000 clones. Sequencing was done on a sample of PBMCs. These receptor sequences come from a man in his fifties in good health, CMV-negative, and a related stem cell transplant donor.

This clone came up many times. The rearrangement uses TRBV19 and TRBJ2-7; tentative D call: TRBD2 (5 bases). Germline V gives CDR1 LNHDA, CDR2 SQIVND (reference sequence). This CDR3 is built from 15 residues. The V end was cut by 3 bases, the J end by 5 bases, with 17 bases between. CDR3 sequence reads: CASSIGETLGDEQYF. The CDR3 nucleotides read TGTGCCAGTAGTATCGGGGAGACACTCGGGGACGAGCAGTACTTC.

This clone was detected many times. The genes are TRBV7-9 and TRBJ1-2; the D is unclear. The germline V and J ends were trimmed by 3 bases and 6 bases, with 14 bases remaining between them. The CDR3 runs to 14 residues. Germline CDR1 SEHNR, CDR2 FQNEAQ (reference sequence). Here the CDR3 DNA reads TGTGCCAGCAGCTTCCAACCGGGGAACAATGGCTACACCTTC. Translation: CASSFQPGNNGYTF.

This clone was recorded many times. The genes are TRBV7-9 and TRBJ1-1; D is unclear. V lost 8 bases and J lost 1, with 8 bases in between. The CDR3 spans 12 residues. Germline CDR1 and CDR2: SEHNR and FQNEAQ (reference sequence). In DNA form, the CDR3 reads TGTGCCAGCCGGGAGGGGAACACTGAAGCTTTCTTT. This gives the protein CASREGNTEAFF.

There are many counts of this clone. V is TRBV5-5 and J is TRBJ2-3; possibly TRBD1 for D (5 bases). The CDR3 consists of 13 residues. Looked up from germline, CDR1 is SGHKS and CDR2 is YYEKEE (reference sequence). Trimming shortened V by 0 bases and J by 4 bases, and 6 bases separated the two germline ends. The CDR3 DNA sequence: TGTGCCAGCAGCTTGGAAGGGGCAGATACGCAGTATTTT. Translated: CASSLEGADTQYF.

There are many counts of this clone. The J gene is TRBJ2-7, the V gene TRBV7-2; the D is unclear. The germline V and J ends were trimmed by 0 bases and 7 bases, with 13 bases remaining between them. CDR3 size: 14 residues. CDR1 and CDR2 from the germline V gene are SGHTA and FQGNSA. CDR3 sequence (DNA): TGTGCCAGCAGCTTAGCGGTAGGAAGGCGGGAGCAGTACTTC. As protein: CASSLAVGRREQYF.

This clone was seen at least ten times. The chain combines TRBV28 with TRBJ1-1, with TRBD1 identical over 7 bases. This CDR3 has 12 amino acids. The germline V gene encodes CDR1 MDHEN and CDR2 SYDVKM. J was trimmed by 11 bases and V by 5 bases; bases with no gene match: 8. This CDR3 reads CASSQRQGVAFF. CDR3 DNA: TGTGCCAGCAGTCAGAGACAGGGAGTGGCTTTCTTT.

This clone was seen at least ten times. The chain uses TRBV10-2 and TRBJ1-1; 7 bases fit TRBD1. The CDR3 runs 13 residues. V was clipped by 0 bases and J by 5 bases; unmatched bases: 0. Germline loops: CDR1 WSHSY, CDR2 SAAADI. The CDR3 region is CASSESDRTEAFF. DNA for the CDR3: TGCGCCAGCAGTGAGTCGGACAGGACTGAAGCTTTCTTT.

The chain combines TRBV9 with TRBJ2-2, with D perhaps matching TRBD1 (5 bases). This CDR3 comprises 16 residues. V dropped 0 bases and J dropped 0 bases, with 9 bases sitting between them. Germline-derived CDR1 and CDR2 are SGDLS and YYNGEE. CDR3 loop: CASSVEGQANTGELFF. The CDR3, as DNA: TGTGCCAGCAGCGTAGAGGGGCAGGCGAACACCGGGGAGCTGTTTTTT.

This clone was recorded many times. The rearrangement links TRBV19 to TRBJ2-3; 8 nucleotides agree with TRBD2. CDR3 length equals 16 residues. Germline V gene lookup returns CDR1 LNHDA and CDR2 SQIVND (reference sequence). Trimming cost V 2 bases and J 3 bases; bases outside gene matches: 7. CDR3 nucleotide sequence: TGTGCCAGTAGTATATATAGCGGGATATTAACAGATACGCAGTATTTT. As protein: CASSIYSGILTDTQYF.

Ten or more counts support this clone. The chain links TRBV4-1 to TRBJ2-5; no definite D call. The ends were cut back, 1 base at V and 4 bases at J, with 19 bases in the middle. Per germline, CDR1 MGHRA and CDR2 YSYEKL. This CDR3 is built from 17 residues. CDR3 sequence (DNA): TGCGCCAGCAGCCAAGGTCATCGCGACCCAAAGCGAGAGACCCAGTACTTC. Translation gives CASSQGHRDPKRETQYF.

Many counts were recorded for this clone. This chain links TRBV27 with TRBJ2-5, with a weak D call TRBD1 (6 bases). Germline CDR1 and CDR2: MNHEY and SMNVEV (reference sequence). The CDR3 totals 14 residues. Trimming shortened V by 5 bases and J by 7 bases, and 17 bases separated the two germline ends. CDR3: CASSMTTGLATQYF. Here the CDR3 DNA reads TGTGCCAGCAGTATGACTACAGGGTTGGCGACCCAGTACTTC.

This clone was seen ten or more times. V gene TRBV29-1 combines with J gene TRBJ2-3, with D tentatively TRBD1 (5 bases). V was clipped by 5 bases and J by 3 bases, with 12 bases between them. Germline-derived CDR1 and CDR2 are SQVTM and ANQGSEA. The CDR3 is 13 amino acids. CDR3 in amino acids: CSVLSGFTDTQYF. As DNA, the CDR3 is TGCAGCGTTCTATCAGGGTTTACAGATACGCAGTATTTT.

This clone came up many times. CDR3 amino acids: CASSETSGTGNQPQHF. CDR3 coding DNA: TGTGCCAGCAGTGAAACTTCCGGGACAGGTAATCAGCCCCAGCATTTT. This chain links TRBV6-4 with TRBJ1-5; 8 positions match TRBD1. V lost 3 bases and J lost 4; bases outside the gene matches: 8. CDR1 is MRHNA and CDR2 is SNTAGT in the germline V gene. The CDR3 sequence is 16 residues long.

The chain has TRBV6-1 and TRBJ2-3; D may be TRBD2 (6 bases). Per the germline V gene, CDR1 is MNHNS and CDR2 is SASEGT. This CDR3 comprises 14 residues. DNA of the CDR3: TGTACCACCGCGGGGACTGCAAGCACAGATACGCAGTATTTT. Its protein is CTTAGTASTDTQYF.

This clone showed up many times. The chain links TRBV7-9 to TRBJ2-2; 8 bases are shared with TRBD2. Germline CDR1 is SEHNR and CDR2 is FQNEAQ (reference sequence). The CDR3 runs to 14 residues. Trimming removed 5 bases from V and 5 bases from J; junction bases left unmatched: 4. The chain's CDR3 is CASSISGATGELFF. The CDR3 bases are TGTGCCAGCAGCATTAGCGGGGCGACCGGGGAGCTGTTTTTT.

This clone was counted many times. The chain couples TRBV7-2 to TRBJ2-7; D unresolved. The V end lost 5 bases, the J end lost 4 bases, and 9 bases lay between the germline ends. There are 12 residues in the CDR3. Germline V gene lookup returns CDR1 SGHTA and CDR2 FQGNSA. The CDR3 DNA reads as TGTGCCAGCAGCCAGAGGCCGTACGAGCAGTACTTC. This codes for CASSQRPYEQYF.

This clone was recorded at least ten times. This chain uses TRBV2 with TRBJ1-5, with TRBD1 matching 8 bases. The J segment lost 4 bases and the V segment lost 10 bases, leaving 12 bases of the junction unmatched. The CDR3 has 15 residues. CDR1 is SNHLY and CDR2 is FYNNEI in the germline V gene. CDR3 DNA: TGTGCCACCCAGGGGGCCACAGGGCCAAATCAGCCCCAGCATTTT. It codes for CATQGATGPNQPQHF.

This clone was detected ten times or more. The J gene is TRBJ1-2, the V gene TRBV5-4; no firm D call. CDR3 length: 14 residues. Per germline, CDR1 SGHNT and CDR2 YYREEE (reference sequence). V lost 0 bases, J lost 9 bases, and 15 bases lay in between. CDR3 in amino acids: CASSLASAGRRYTF. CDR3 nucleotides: TGTGCCAGCAGCTTGGCGTCCGCAGGTCGACGCTACACCTTC. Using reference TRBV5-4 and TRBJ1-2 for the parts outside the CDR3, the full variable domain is ETGVTQSPTHLIKTRGQQVTLRCSSQSGHNTVSWYQQALGQGPQFIFQYYREEENGRGNFPPRFSGLQFPNYSSELNVNALELDDSALYLCASSLASAGRRYTFGSGTRLTVV.

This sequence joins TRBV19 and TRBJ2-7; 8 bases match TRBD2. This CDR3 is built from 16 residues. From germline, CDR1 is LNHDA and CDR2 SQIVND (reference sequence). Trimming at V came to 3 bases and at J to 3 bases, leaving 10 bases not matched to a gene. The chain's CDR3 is CASSIGAGEGVYEQYF. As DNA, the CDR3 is TGTGCCAGTAGTATCGGAGCGGGAGAAGGGGTCTACGAGCAGTACTTC. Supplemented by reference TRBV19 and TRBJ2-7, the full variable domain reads DGGITQSPKYLFRKEGQNVTLSCEQNLNHDAMYWYRQDPGQGLRLIYYSQIVNDFQKGDIAEGYSVSREKKESFPLTVTSAQKNPTAFYLCASSIGAGEGVYEQYFGPGTRLTVT.